This T cell receptor beta chain originates from a study of shared clonotypes between healthy human individuals (dated by TCRdb to 2019 to 2021). At the level of the whole study: The cohort included three men and a couple of women between 18 and 49 years of age. For each donor, three plates each were used for CD4 naive and CD4 memory, two plates were used for CD8 naive, and one plate was used for CD8 memory. To estimate repertoire size and how much clonotypes are shared between individuals, the study performed deep sequencing of blood TCR repertoires from a few healthy adults. Libraries were prepared and TCR repertoires were sequenced by different laboratories using diverse techniques, in order to increase sequencing depth and limit assay-specific biases. Leukapheresis yielded between about 0.94 and 9 billion PBMCs per donor. Beyond this particular receptor, the publication reports: Pairwise subsampling indicated that sequencing depth was expected to affect the degree of clonotype sharing among donors. Compared with non-shared clonotypes, the clonotypes found in all four sorted-subset donors had higher generation probabilities. Rarefaction of sorted-subset datasets indicated incomplete sequencing despite the large sequencing depth. Estimated clonotype richness was generally larger for naive than for memory subsets. Sampling was limited to blood, and TCR repertoires in tissue likely differ from TCR repertoires in blood. Across a few donors, approximately 5% of naive CD4, approximately 4% of naive CD8, 2.3% of memory CD4, and 0.4% to 0.45% of memory CD8 clonotypes were shared. Because the study included only a small number of donors, the genetic and exposure-history diversity represented was limited.

As to this clone: Its target antigen remains unknown. No base qualities exist here, and no much larger clone lies one base off it. Other DNA sequences in this specimen translate into the identical CDR3.

The donors were healthy, HIV-negative adults with no recently reported acute infections or vaccinations. All donors were Caucasian adults living in Nashville, Tennessee, USA. CD4+ T cells were enriched through magnetic negative selection, after which naive cells were positively selected on CD45RA and the remaining negative fraction served as the memory subset. Blood was collected by leukapheresis, and PBMCs were isolated by Ficoll-Histopaque density gradient centrifugation and then cryopreserved in liquid nitrogen vapor phase. Analytical flow cytometry was used to check the purity and quantity of every magnetically sorted T cell population. Each sorted fraction had its genomic DNA isolated and then quantified by UV absorbance on a Nanodrop 2000c. Using the deep immunoSEQ assay, multiplex PCR amplified TCR CDR3 regions from genomic DNA. For each cell subset, the extracted genomic DNA was distributed evenly across all wells of several immunoSEQ 96-well plates, and each plate served as one replicate. For sorted subsets, around 200 ng genomic DNA, equal to 30,000 or so T cell genomes, was loaded into each replicate PCR. Purified libraries were quantified with a Qubit 3.0 fluorometer, sized on a Bioanalyzer 2100, and re-quantified with the KAPA Library Quantification kit. Every immunoSEQ 96-well plate was sequenced on a separate single-read 150-cycle Illumina NextSeq 550 flow cell. The authors' pipeline ran thus. The immunoSEQ output contained only junctional sequences without quality scores, so filtering could not match that applied to full-length reads. Sequences were annotated with PyIR, a Python wrapper for IgBLAST v1.9, and V/J genes and CDR3 were assigned using IMGT germline references. Reads with weak V/J assignments (E-value above 1e-6), missing CDR3, stop codons, out-of-frame junctions, or ambiguous translated residues were removed. A V3J clonotype was defined by an identical inferred V gene, J gene, and CDR3 amino acid sequence. Percentage overlap between repertoires was computed as shared unique clonotypes divided by the size of the smaller repertoire. Richness of each repertoire was evaluated using RTK rarefaction, the Chao1 estimator, and Recon v2.1 estimates of unobserved clonotypes. For all TCRbeta clonotypes obtained by the gDNA method from four donors, generation probabilities were computed with OLGA. Imported from immuneACCESS, the table was reduced by TCRdb to in-frame sequences with V and J called. These copies leave out some clones; in studies compared against another copy, an unresolved V gene accounts for under half, and the cause of the remainder is not known. The V and J calls and the clone size are those of that table, but D and trimming were determined from the DNA. This sample lists over a million clones; around 95% were detected once. Jointly, the top ten make up over 1% of the sample.

The material sequenced was naive CD4+ T cells sorted from blood. In light of the paper, this sample's cell subset or site label describes: CD45RA+ positively selected. The receptor comes from a man under 40 in good health.

For the CDR3, the sequence is CASSEGSGANVLTF. The nucleotide sequence reads as follows: TGTGCCAGTAGTGAGGGCTCTGGGGCCAACGTCCTGACTTTC. Here the chain combines TRBV19 and TRBJ2-6, and perhaps TRBD2 as D gene, on 5 matching bases. According to the germline V gene (reference sequence), CDR1 reads LNHDA and CDR2 reads SQIVND. The CDR3, from cysteine to phenylalanine, totals 14 residues. The CDR3 DNA has 42 bases and is translated from base 1. Trimming removed 5 bases from V and 0 bases from J, leaving 5 bases between the germline ends.